The present TCR beta chain was sequenced within a study of blood T cell repertoires in COVID-19. Overall study context: Material from acute and convalescent COVID-19 was sourced from the United States, Italy and Spain.

The V and J ends lost 1 base and 10 bases, in that order; junction bases with no gene match: 9. The CDR3 length is 15 residues. Germline V CDR1 and CDR2: LGHNA, YNFKEQ. In assigning cohorts, the study relied on participant-reported clinical history. Before being deemed recovered, Cohort 3 donors had two negative PCRs, clearance, or symptom resolution. Original methodology: Reference gene primers were amplified, and this amplification served to estimate nucleated cell counts. TCRdb's table, derived via immunoSEQ multiplex PCR, lists solely in-frame clones and lacks some. The D gene and trimming were derived from the DNA, and the V and J assignments and clone size from that table. The repertoire holds under 450,000 clones, with under 85% as singletons.

The chain couples TRBV4-2 to TRBJ2-1; 8 nucleotides agree with TRBD1. The sample consisted of PBMCs or T cells enriched from blood (not recorded which). This TCR was recovered from a woman aged 50 to 60 who had recovered from COVID-19. The CDR3 sequence is CASSQVGTGQWEQFF. The CDR3 nucleotides read TGTGCCAGCAGCCAAGTAGGGACAGGACAATGGGAGCAGTTCTTC.